The clone carrying this T cell receptor (beta chain) has just a few counts. The antigen is undetermined. The authors split each subset's genomic DNA evenly across several immunoSEQ plates. The authors loaded roughly 200 ng DNA, about 30,000 T cell genomes, into sorted-subset replicate PCRs. Method: immunoSEQ multiplex PCR; TCRdb's copy keeps in-frame clones and lacks some. This sample has a few hundred thousand clones, with roughly 87% found just once. These data originate in a study of shared clonotypes between healthy human individuals. CDR3 length equals 16 residues. Germline trimming cut 2 bases from V and 5 bases from J; bases unmatched to any gene: 8. Germline CDR1 reads MNHNS; CDR2 reads SASEGT. Overall study results and limits: Rarefaction showed sorted-subset sequencing was incomplete despite large depth.

Input material: memory CD8+ T cells sorted from blood. Documented subset: CD45RO+ cells pooled with CCR7-negative TemRA cells. This TCR was recovered from a man aged 18 to 30 in good health. The chain carries TRBV6-1 and TRBJ2-1; TRBD2 aligns across 8 bases. The CDR3 nucleotides are TGTGCCAGCAGTGAACCCCAACTAGCGGTGGACAATGAGCAGTTCTTC. This gives the protein CASSEPQLAVDNEQFF.